This T cell receptor (beta chain) was profiled in a study of shared clonotypes between healthy human individuals. Original handling: Owing to the provision of junction-only sequences devoid of quality scores by immunoSEQ, filtering differed. Repertoires were generated with immunoSEQ multiplex PCR, while TCRdb's copy carries only in-frame clones and drops some. The V and J calls and clone size were taken over from that table, and D and trimming were inferred from the DNA. The sample yields roughly 2.5 million clones, 90% to 95% seen once. Worth noting for this clone: Its cognate antigen is unknown.

Points from the study as a whole: Naive CD4 clonotype sharing across a handful of donors was about 5%.

The source is a man between 18 and 35 years old in good health. Sequenced input: naive CD4+ T cells sorted from blood. The sample's subset: CD45RA+ positively selected.

In DNA, the CDR3 is TGTGCCTGGAGTTCCGGGGTCTCTTTTGCGCAGTATTTT. This gives the protein CAWSSGVSFAQYF. The V gene is TRBV30, the J gene TRBJ2-3; D possibly corresponds to TRBD2 (5 bases). Deletions cut 2 bases from V and 10 bases from J, with 16 bases between. Germline lookup yields CDR1 GTSNPN and CDR2 SVGIG (reference sequence). The CDR3 consists of 13 residues.